This TCR beta chain originates from a study of CD8+ T cells in alopecia areata (dated by TCRdb to the late 2010s). In the study overall: The treated patients took part in an open-label pilot trial in which moderate-to-severe alopecia areata was treated with oral tofacitinib at 5 to 10 mg twice daily. Tofacitinib was given for 6 to 18 months, followed by 6 months of follow-up off drug to assess delayed response and recurrence. High-throughput TCRbeta sequencing was used to examine T cell clonal expansion in alopecia areata in both the C3H/HeJ mouse model and human patients. In humans, TCRbeta sequencing was performed on scalp tissue and on sorted CD4+ and CD8+ peripheral blood T cells from healthy controls and from patients with patchy or totalis/universalis alopecia areata. Patients on tofacitinib were biopsied at baseline and after 4 and 24 weeks of treatment, and several of the patients also had a later scalp biopsy. Scalp clonality was compared among normal scalp (n=4), patchy alopecia areata scalp (n=8), and alopecia totalis/universalis scalp (n=8). RNA came from the PAXgene miRNA kit for fixed scalp, the miRNeasy kit for PBMCs, and the RNeasy kit for mouse skin. immunoSEQ multiplex PCR using 35 Vbeta forward primers and 13 Jbeta reverse primers was used to amplify TCRbeta CDR3 regions. The study at large found these results: Unlike mouse skin, where gammadelta T cells dominate, normal human skin contains resident alphabeta T cells that get sequenced too, which complicates analysis of the scalp TCR repertoire. Higher clonality and more expanded CD8+ clones were observed in lesional scalp than in normal scalp, particularly in alopecia totalis/universalis, a finding suggestive of antigenic drive. TCR sequences shared between patients were less clear than in mice, possibly partly because of HLA diversity in the patient population.

Measured from the cysteine to the phenylalanine, the CDR3 is 12 residues long. Of all the DNA, just the CDR3 is kept, 36 bases in frame from base 1. V gives up 0 bases and J gives up 5 bases, and the segment between their germline ends measures 4 bases. The germline V gene yields ENHRY for CDR1 and SYGVKD for CDR2. Libraries were constructed by the immunoSEQ multiplex PCR assay. For TCR sequencing, RNA was extracted from every sample and reverse transcribed into cDNA to serve as template. First-strand cDNA was synthesized with SuperScript III using a 2:1 mix of oligo-dT and random hexamers. Amplification bias was assessed with a synthetic immune receptor repertoire, and residual bias was removed computationally. Under the source paper's analysis protocol: Raw reads were preprocessed for error removal, and CDR3 was defined according to IMGT conventions as running from the conserved cysteine to phenylalanine. Clonality was calculated as 1 minus Shannon entropy normalized by log2 of the number of productive unique TCRs. Scalp TCRbeta sequences were cross-referenced with sorted blood CD4 and CD8 repertoires so that the CD4 or CD8 identity of scalp clones could be inferred. The table was pulled from immuneACCESS by TCRdb, which kept in-frame rearrangements only. Such tables lose some clones; where checked, under half of the loss comes from unresolved V genes, and the rest has no known cause. The D gene and trimming were derived from the DNA, and the V and J assignments and clone size from that table. Counted in this sample were 170,000 or so clones; roughly 60% of them appeared once. The top ten clonotypes cover about 1.5% of the sample.

Regarding this clone: Its cognate antigen has yet to be identified. No base qualities exist here, and no much larger clone lies one base off it.

The intended sense of this specimen's time point label: baseline before oral tofacitinib. Lesional scalp punch biopsies and peripheral blood were collected from alopecia areata patients. PBMCs were isolated by density centrifugation and stained for CD3, CD4 and CD8, after which CD4+ and CD8+ T cells were sorted on a FACSAria. The TCR originated in a human donor with alopecia areata. The sequence links TRBV10-3 to TRBJ2-5, with the identity of the D gene unclear. Specimen: CD4+ T cells sorted from blood, collected at week 0. The CDR3 region: CAISESRETQYF. The DNA sequence is as follows: TGTGCCATCAGTGAGTCGCGGGAGACCCAGTACTTC.